A single sample gave rise to the 15 T cell receptor beta chains below, sequenced in a study of blood T cell repertoires in COVID-19 (dated by TCRdb to about 2020). Libraries were made using the immunoSEQ multiplex PCR assay. Held by TCRdb, this immuneACCESS table contains in-frame sequences only and omits some clones. Under half of the omission traces to an unresolved V gene where checked; the cause of the rest is unknown. For this sample the table gives about 370,000 clones, of which 89% were detected only once. The ten largest clonotypes hold about 3% of the sample. The specimen sequenced was peripheral blood. These receptors were collected from a young woman with COVID-19, enrolled during active disease.

This chain uses TRBV7-2 with TRBJ2-1, with 7 bases identical to TRBD2. CDR1 and CDR2 (germline): SGHTA, FQGNSA. V lost 2 bases and J lost 1; bases outside the gene matches: 8. CDR3 length equals 17 residues. CDR3 sequence (DNA): TGTGCCAGCAGCTTACCCCTTGGCGGGGGATCCTACAATGAGCAGTTCTTC. This encodes CASSLPLGGGSYNEQFF.

This chain links TRBV6-1 with TRBJ2-5; D is uncertain. V lost 3 bases and J 1 base, leaving 12 bases between the germline ends. There are 15 residues in the CDR3. From germline, CDR1 is MNHNS and CDR2 SASEGT. In nucleotides, the CDR3 is TGTGCCAGCAGTGACCTTGGCCCCCTCCAAGAGACCCAGTACTTC. It codes for CASSDLGPLQETQYF.

The chain has TRBV7-8 and TRBJ2-4; D possibly corresponds to TRBD1 (6 bases). V was cut by 4 bases and J by 7 bases, with 17 bases left in between. This CDR3 contains 15 residues. Germline V gene data show CDR1 as SGHVS and CDR2 as FQNEAQ. CDR3 region: CASSSLDRPGNIQYF. CDR3 coding DNA: TGTGCCAGCAGCTCCCTCGACAGGCCGGGGAACATTCAGTACTTC.

This chain links TRBV5-1 with TRBJ2-3, with D hard to call. The CDR3 has 13 amino acids. V gave up 7 bases and J gave up 5 bases, with 14 bases separating them. In germline, CDR1 is SGHRS, CDR2 YFSETQ. CDR3 sequence reads: CASPVSSGDTQYF. CDR3 DNA: TGCGCCAGCCCCGTTTCGTCGGGAGATACGCAGTATTTT.

Only one count was recorded for this clone. DNA of the CDR3: TGTGCCAGCAGCCAGCGGACAGTGCGAGGTGGAAACACCATATATTTT. Amino acids: CASSQRTVRGGNTIYF. The chain has TRBV9 and TRBJ1-3; tentatively, D is TRBD1 (6 bases). Per germline, CDR1 SGDLS and CDR2 YYNGEE. The V and J ends lost 4 bases and 3 bases respectively, with 17 bases between them. The CDR3 contains 16 residues.

CDR3 protein: CASSQLGLAGNIQYF. DNA of the CDR3: TGCGCCAGCAGCCAATTGGGACTAGCGGGAAACATTCAGTACTTC. The V call is TRBV4-1, the J call TRBJ2-4; 12 bases map to TRBD2. J was trimmed by 6 bases and V by 2 bases; bases with no gene match: 2. The CDR3 loop spans 15 amino acids. Per germline, CDR1 MGHRA and CDR2 YSYEKL.

The chain has TRBV5-4 and TRBJ2-7, with D tentatively TRBD2 (6 bases). The V and J ends lost 3 bases and 1 base respectively, with 17 bases between them. The CDR3 runs 16 residues. CDR1 is SGHNT, CDR2 YYREEE, per germline (reference sequence). The DNA for the CDR3 is TGTGCCAGCAGCTGCCCCTTGGCTAGCGCTTCCTACGAGCAGTACGTC. Translated, it gives CASSCPLASASYEQYV.

V gene TRBV19 combines with J gene TRBJ2-7; D is ambiguous. Germline lookup yields CDR1 LNHDA and CDR2 SQIVND (reference sequence). Trimming stripped 8 bases from V and 3 bases from J, with 8 bases between. The CDR3 is made up of 11 amino acids. The CDR3 protein is CASQTFYEQYV. The CDR3 DNA reads TGTGCCAGTCAAACTTTCTACGAGCAGTACGTC.

The genes are TRBV7-9 and TRBJ2-3; D might be TRBD1 (5 bases). Germline CDR1 is SEHNR and CDR2 is FQNEAQ (reference sequence). This CDR3 is 16 amino acids long. V lost 2 bases, J lost 2 bases, and 14 bases lay in between. The CDR3 loop reads CASSLTKGQTTDTQYF. The CDR3 DNA reads as TGTGCCAGCAGCTTAACGAAGGGGCAGACCACAGATACGCAGTATTTT.

The rearrangement joins TRBV10-3 to TRBJ2-1; 7 bases fit TRBD2. V lost 8 bases to trimming and J lost 4 bases; unmatched junction nucleotides: 8. Germline CDR1 ENHRY, CDR2 SYGVKD. This CDR3 spans 14 amino acids. The CDR3: CAIGSEGLYNEQFF. DNA for the CDR3: TGTGCCATCGGTTCGGAGGGACTATACAATGAGCAGTTCTTC.

The genes are TRBV19 and TRBJ1-3; 7 nucleotides match TRBD1. Germline V gene data show CDR1 as LNHDA and CDR2 as SQIVND (reference sequence). The CDR3 is made up of 14 amino acids. Trimming cost V 6 bases and J 1 base; bases outside gene matches: 3. CDR3 in amino acids: CASRMDRSGNTIYF. The CDR3 bases are TGTGCCAGTAGAATGGACAGGTCTGGAAACACCATATATTTT.

The rearrangement joins TRBV5-6 to TRBJ2-7; TRBD1 aligns across 8 bases. Trimming cost V 0 bases and J 3 bases; bases outside gene matches: 5. This CDR3 spans 15 amino acids. Germline CDR1 reads SGHDT; CDR2 reads YYEEEE. CDR3: CASSLAGGLFYEQYF. CDR3 bases: TGTGCCAGCAGCTTGGCAGGGGGCTTATTCTACGAGCAGTACTTC.

The J gene is TRBJ2-1, the V gene TRBV11-1; weak D call: TRBD1 (5 bases). Trimming took off 5 bases at V and 3 bases at J, with 14 bases between the two ends. This CDR3 is 15 amino acids long. Per the germline V gene, CDR1 is SGHAT and CDR2 is FQDESV (reference sequence). CDR3 amino acids: CASSPGQNRYNEQFF. The CDR3 DNA follows: TGTGCCAGCAGCCCAGGGCAAAACCGCTACAATGAGCAGTTCTTC.

J is TRBJ2-1 and V is TRBV6-1; D gene ambiguous. The CDR3 covers 13 residues. CDR1 is MNHNS, CDR2 SASEGT, per germline. Deletions cut 0 bases from V and 9 bases from J, with 9 bases between. The CDR3 region is CASSEAGIIEQFF. CDR3 in DNA: TGTGCCAGCAGTGAAGCTGGCATCATTGAGCAGTTCTTC.

V usage is TRBV4-1 and J usage is TRBJ2-5; 10 bases are shared with TRBD2. The CDR3 loop spans 15 amino acids. Per germline, CDR1 MGHRA and CDR2 YSYEKL. V lost 3 bases, J lost 5 bases, and 6 bases stayed unmatched. CDR3 nucleotides: TGCGCCAGCAGCCAGTTAGCGGGGGGAACGGAGACCCAGTACTTC. This translates into CASSQLAGGTETQYF.